The clone carrying this T cell receptor beta chain came up a few times. The target antigen is unknown. The sample belongs to a study of blood T cells in healthy people across ages. Regarding the study as a whole: Observed TCR beta diversity per million T cells went down as age went up. This fall followed a roughly linear course with age.

It was with a sample-barcoded 5' primer and a J-beta primer mix that a second PCR of about 6 to 12 cycles was run. TCRdb ran MiXCR on the 5' RACE reads and lists one entry per CDR3 protein. The table lists more than 500,000 distinct CDR3 sequences, about 25% of them singletons. Germline V CDR1 and CDR2: KGHDR, SFDVKD. This CDR3 comprises 14 residues. The V gene lost 4 bases and the J gene lost 3 bases, with 11 bases spanning the gap. In addition, the sample was reused for a study of T cells of mothers and their children.

Specimen: blood. V is TRBV24-1 and J is TRBJ2-5; D gene ambiguous. The clonotype originates from a boy aged 2-15 years in good health. The CDR3 bases are TGTGCCACCAGTGACCCTGCACGAGAAGAGACCCAGTACTTC. This encodes CATSDPAREETQYF.